A single sample is the source of the 13 T cell receptor beta chains below, sequenced in a study of blood T cells in healthy people across ages. A second about 6 to 12 cycle PCR used barcoded and J-beta primers. TCRdb reprocessed the 5' RACE reads with MiXCR, giving one entry per CDR3 protein. This repertoire shows approximately 670,000 distinct CDR3 sequences, about 43% found once; its top ten account for about 32%. The sequenced material came from blood. The origin of the receptors is a man of 80 years or more in good health.

This clonotype was seen a single time. One junction end does not reproduce the germline sequence, and a read error may be involved. This chain uses TRBV5-1 with TRBJ2-5; 8 positions agree with TRBD2. The CDR3 extends over 15 amino acids. Germline V CDR1 and CDR2: SGHRS, YFSETQ. The CDR3 nucleotides read TGCGCCCGCAGCTCGAATAGCGGGGCCCAAGAGACCCAGTACTTC. Its protein is CARSSNSGAQETQYF.

The genes are TRBV6-5 and TRBJ2-3, with D possibly being TRBD1 (5 bases). Germline V gives CDR1 MNHEY, CDR2 SVGAGI. The germline V and J ends were trimmed by 2 bases and 7 bases, with 10 bases remaining between them. The CDR3 consists of 13 residues. CDR3 protein: CASSYRNRHTQYF. DNA of the CDR3: TGTGCCAGCAGTTACCGTAACAGGCATACGCAGTATTTT.

Notes on this clonotype: A read error may account for a junction end that differs from germline. The V and J genes are TRBV20-1 and TRBJ2-5; TRBD1 matches 7 bases. Germline-derived CDR1 and CDR2 are DFQATT and SNEGSKA (reference sequence). This CDR3 is built from 14 residues. CDR3 region: CSAMGQTQVETRYF. For the CDR3, the DNA is TGCAGTGCTATGGGACAGACCCAAGTAGAGACCCGGTACTTC.

This sequence joins TRBV12-3 or TRBV12-4 and TRBJ2-5; 12 nucleotides align to TRBD2. Trimming removed 6 bases from V and 5 bases from J; junction bases left unmatched: 13. The CDR3 is 17 amino acids. CDR3 residues: CASSRTSGVVKLETQYF. In nucleotides, the CDR3 is TGTGCCAGCAGCCGGACTAGCGGGGTCGTGAAGTTGGAGACCCAGTACTTC.

V gene TRBV20-1 combines with J gene TRBJ2-3; D ambiguous. Germline loops: CDR1 DFQATT, CDR2 SNEGSKA (reference sequence). CDR3 length equals 16 residues. V lost 6 bases, J lost 0 bases, and 19 bases lay in between. The CDR3 protein is CSAQFSRTVSTDTQYF. The CDR3 DNA is TGCAGTGCCCAATTTAGCCGGACGGTGAGCACAGATACGCAGTATTTT.

The rearrangement uses TRBV6-2 or TRBV6-3 and TRBJ1-5, with D uncertain. V lost 7 bases to trimming and J lost 0 bases, with 7 bases between them. The CDR3 is 13 residues long. Germline values: CDR1 MNHEY, CDR2 SVGEGT. The CDR3 DNA reads as TGTGCCAGCAAAATAGATAGCAATCAGCCCCAGCATTTT. Encoded protein: CASKIDSNQPQHF.

The rearrangement uses TRBV19 and TRBJ2-5, with TRBD2 identical over 7 bases. The V and J ends lost 5 bases and 1 base, in that order; junction bases with no gene match: 10. The CDR3 is made up of 16 amino acids. From germline, CDR1 is LNHDA and CDR2 SQIVND (reference sequence). The CDR3 DNA reads as TGTGCCAGTAGTTTCCGGGACTACACATCCCAAGAGACCCAGTACTTC. Translating it yields CASSFRDYTSQETQYF.

The gene calls are TRBV6-2 or TRBV6-3 and TRBJ2-7; TRBD2 is a possible D gene (6 bases). This CDR3 is 15 amino acids long. The germline V gene encodes CDR1 MNHEY and CDR2 SVGEGT. The V end was cut by 4 bases, the J end by 2 bases, with 15 bases between. CDR3 nucleotide sequence: TGTGCCAGCAGTTTGAAAGCGGGTGGTACCTACGAGCAGTACTTC. Protein sequence: CASSLKAGGTYEQYF.

CDR3 nucleotides: TGCGCCAGCAGCTTGTCTCTCCCTAGCGATGAGCAGTACTTC. It yields the protein CASSLSLPSDEQYF. The V gene is TRBV5-1, the J gene TRBJ2-5; tentatively, D is TRBD2 (6 bases). CDR1 SGHRS and CDR2 YFSETQ come from the germline V gene. This CDR3 comprises 14 residues. V gave up 1 base and J gave up 11 bases, with 18 bases separating them.

V and J are TRBV3-1 and TRBJ2-3, with unresolved D. Germline loops: CDR1 LGHDT, CDR2 YNNKEL (reference sequence). V gave up 4 bases and J gave up 1 base, with 12 bases separating them. The CDR3 has 15 amino acids. The CDR3 coding sequence is TGTGCCAGCAGCCCATTTCGGAACGGCACAGATACGCAGTATTTT. This codes for CASSPFRNGTDTQYF.

This clonotype was detected only a few times. The genes are TRBV7-2 and TRBJ1-2, with D possibly being TRBD1 (5 bases). CDR1 and CDR2 (germline): SGHTA, FQGNSA. Deletions cut 1 base from V and 1 base from J, with 10 bases between. This CDR3 spans 15 amino acids. The CDR3 DNA reads as TGTGCCAGCAGCTTAGTGGGGGAAGTTAACTATGGCTACACCTTC. Amino acid sequence: CASSLVGEVNYGYTF.

Details on this clonotype: At one end the junction does not follow the germline gene, possibly because of a read error. The chain couples TRBV7-2 to TRBJ2-3; TRBD1 agrees at 9 bases. This CDR3 has 16 amino acids. Germline CDR1 reads SGHTA; CDR2 reads FQGNSA. CDR3 sequence reads: CARSSTTGQGGDTQYF. DNA of the CDR3: TGTGCCCGCAGTTCTACAACGGGACAGGGAGGAGATACGCAGTATTTT. The full variable domain, completed using reference TRBV7-2 and TRBJ2-3, is GAGVSQSPSNKVTEKGKDVELRCDPISGHTALYWYRQSLGQGLEFLIYFQGNSAPDKSGLPSDRFSAERTGGSVSTLTIQRTQQEDSAVYLCARSSTTGQGGDTQYFGPGTRLTVL.

The V call is TRBV28, the J call TRBJ2-5; 11 nucleotides align to TRBD2. The CDR3 runs 15 residues. Germline CDR1 reads MDHEN; CDR2 reads SYDVKM. Trimming removed 5 bases from V and 3 bases from J; junction bases left unmatched: 5. CDR3 bases: TGTGCCAGCAGTGCTCATAGCGGGGGGGAAGAGACCCAGTACTTC. Translating it yields CASSAHSGGEETQYF.